This T cell receptor beta chain was sequenced during a study of T cells in Graves' hyperthyroidism and ophthalmopathy. This clonotype has ten or more counts. The antigen remains unidentified. The CDR3 sequence is 13 residues long. CDR1 and CDR2 from the germline V gene are MNHEY and SMNVEV (reference sequence). Trimming took off 6 bases at V and 6 bases at J, with 14 bases between the two ends. Whole-study results and caveats: Within blood appeared most thyroid clonotypes that had expanded above 0.001. A model using 13 V-J features told ophthalmopathy apart from stable hyperthyroidism.

Amplification yielded TCR beta CDR3 regions, with RNA transcripts as the source. First-round RT-PCR targeting the TCR CDR3 was performed with the HTBI primer set. TCRdb reprocessed the multiplex PCR reads with MiXCR, giving one entry per CDR3 protein. The sample holds 490,000 or so distinct CDR3 sequences, around a fifth seen once. The chain joins TRBV27 to TRBJ1-1; D possibly corresponds to TRBD1 (5 bases). This TCR came from a woman in her seventies with Graves' ophthalmopathy. Sequenced material: blood. As DNA, the CDR3 is TGTGCCAGCAGCTGGAGGGGTAAAGCTGAAGCTTTCTTT. Translation gives CASSWRGKAEAFF.